Each of the 23 T cell receptor beta chains below was sequenced from the same sample in a study of T cells in localized non-small cell lung cancer. Assay used: immunoSEQ multiplex PCR; TCRdb lists only in-frame clones, some missing. The repertoire has about 730 clones, approximately 40% of them found once; the top ten carry 22%. The material was normal lung tissue next to the tumor, obtained before any cancer treatment. These receptors were taken from a man aged 35 to 69 with stage II lung adenocarcinoma.

The genes are TRBV19 and TRBJ2-3; D gene ambiguous. Germline V gene sequence: CDR1 LNHDA, CDR2 SQIVND (reference sequence). CDR3 length: 11 amino acids. Trimming shortened V by 1 base and J by 6 bases, and 2 bases separated the two germline ends. In nucleotides, the CDR3 is TGTGCCAGTAGTATAGCGGATACGCAGTATTTT. Its translation is CASSIADTQYF. The whole variable domain, remainder taken from reference TRBV19 and TRBJ2-3, is DGGITQSPKYLFRKEGQNVTLSCEQNLNHDAMYWYRQDPGQGLRLIYYSQIVNDFQKGDIAEGYSVSREKKESFPLTVTSAQKNPTAFYLCASSIADTQYFGPGTRLTVL.

CDR3 DNA: TGTGCCAGTAGTACAACAGGGTGGGATGGCTACACCTTC. As protein: CASSTTGWDGYTF. The chain recombines TRBV19 with TRBJ1-2, with a tentative D call TRBD1 (6 bases). V lost 4 bases and J lost 6, with 12 bases in between. Germline loops: CDR1 LNHDA, CDR2 SQIVND (reference sequence). The CDR3 length is 13 residues.

A few counts support this clone. Other nucleotide sequences from this sample produce the same CDR3. The chain has TRBV11-3 and TRBJ1-1, with TRBD1 matching 9 bases. The CDR3 contains 14 residues. Losses at the gene ends were 5 bases for V and 5 bases for J; bases not matched to a gene: 6. The germline V gene has CDR1 SGHNT and CDR2 YENEEA. CDR3 sequence reads: CASSLQGARTEAFF. CDR3 in DNA: TGTGCCAGCAGCCTACAGGGGGCGAGGACTGAAGCTTTCTTT.

This rearrangement joins TRBV19 to TRBJ1-1, with D possibly being TRBD1 (6 bases). Trimming removed 1 base from V and 5 bases from J, with 11 bases in between. The CDR3 runs 14 residues. Germline-derived CDR1 and CDR2 are LNHDA and SQIVND (reference sequence). In DNA form, the CDR3 reads TGTGCCAGTAGTATAGGGGGGCCCAGGACTGAAGCTTTCTTT. Translating it yields CASSIGGPRTEAFF. Based on the CDR3 plus reference TRBV19 and TRBJ1-1, the full variable domain is DGGITQSPKYLFRKEGQNVTLSCEQNLNHDAMYWYRQDPGQGLRLIYYSQIVNDFQKGDIAEGYSVSREKKESFPLTVTSAQKNPTAFYLCASSIGGPRTEAFFGQGTRLTVV.

The sample holds a few counts of this clone. The genes are TRBV6-8 and TRBJ1-4, with a possible D match to TRBD1 (6 bases). Germline loops: CDR1 MNHGY, CDR2 SAAAGT. V lost 2 bases and J 3 bases, leaving 13 bases between the germline ends. The CDR3 has 16 residues. CDR3 DNA sequence: TGTGCCAGCAGTTACGATAAGGGGGGAGCTAATGAAAAACTGTTTTTT. Its translation is CASSYDKGGANEKLFF.

This clone was recorded a few times. The rearrangement joins TRBV4-1 to TRBJ1-1; no definite D call. Germline loops: CDR1 MGHRA, CDR2 YSYEKL. This CDR3 comprises 14 residues. Trimming left V 5 bases short and J 2 bases short, with 12 bases between. The CDR3 coding sequence is TGCGCCAGCAGCTTCGAGCAGACTAACACTGAAGCTTTCTTT. The encoded protein is CASSFEQTNTEAFF.

This chain links TRBV19 with TRBJ1-3; no reliable D call. CDR3 size: 14 residues. Germline V gene data show CDR1 as LNHDA and CDR2 as SQIVND (reference sequence). V lost 3 bases and J 0 bases, leaving 6 bases between the germline ends. The DNA for the CDR3 is TGTGCCAGTAGTATTTCAAGCTCTGGAAACACCATATATTTT. Residues: CASSISSSGNTIYF.

Only a few counts were recorded for this clone. The chain couples TRBV30 to TRBJ1-1; 10 bases agree with TRBD1. V gave up 3 bases and J gave up 11 bases; unmatched junction bases: 9. Germline CDR1 is GTSNPN and CDR2 is SVGIG (reference sequence). The CDR3 consists of 13 residues. The CDR3 DNA reads TGTGCCTGGAGGTTTGGGACAGGGGTAGGGGCTTTCTTT. It specifies CAWRFGTGVGAFF. The variable domain in full, with the rest retrieved from reference TRBV30 and TRBJ1-1, is SQTIHQWPATLVQPVGSPLSLECTVEGTSNPNLYWYRQAAGRGLQLLFYSVGIGQISSEVPQNLSASRPQDRQFILSSKKLLLSDSGFYLCAWRFGTGVGAFFGQGTRLTVV.

This clone was recorded a few times. The chain has TRBV11-3 and TRBJ1-5; D may be TRBD1 (5 bases). The CDR3 length is 17 residues. Per germline, CDR1 SGHNT and CDR2 YENEEA. The V end was cut by 1 base, the J end by 0 bases, with 13 bases between. DNA of the CDR3: TGTGCCAGCAGCTTAGGGAGCAGCAGGGATAGCAATCAGCCCCAGCATTTT. Protein product: CASSLGSSRDSNQPQHF.

The chain links TRBV29-1 to TRBJ2-1, with 10 bases matching TRBD2. Germline values: CDR1 SQVTM, CDR2 ANQGSEA. This CDR3 comprises 14 residues. Trimming removed 5 bases from V and 8 bases from J; junction bases left unmatched: 9. The DNA for the CDR3 is TGCAGCGTTCAACCTAGCGGGAGTCGTTATGAGCAGTTCTTC. This encodes CSVQPSGSRYEQFF.

Only a few counts were recorded for this clone. The chain recombines TRBV7-1 with TRBJ2-2, with D tentatively TRBD2 (6 bases). TRBV7-1 counts as an open reading frame of uncertain function. V lost 5 bases, J lost 4 bases, and 20 bases lay in between. This CDR3 has 17 amino acids. The chain's CDR3 is CASSPRGVGVGTGELFF. The CDR3 coding sequence is TGTGCCAGCAGCCCCCGCGGGGTGGGCGTCGGCACCGGGGAGCTGTTTTTT.

The V and J genes are TRBV11-3 and TRBJ2-1, with a weak D call TRBD2 (5 bases). The ends were cut back, 5 bases at V and 9 bases at J, with 23 bases in the middle. CDR3 length equals 16 residues. CDR1 and CDR2 from the germline V gene are SGHNT and YENEEA. The CDR3 coding sequence is TGTGCCAGCAGCCCCGGCGGCAGCCGGACTTCAGGTGAGCAGTTCTTC. It codes for CASSPGGSRTSGEQFF.

This rearrangement joins TRBV14 to TRBJ1-4; perhaps TRBD1 as D (6 bases). The CDR3 sequence is 16 residues long. V dropped 5 bases and J dropped 0 bases, with 13 bases sitting between them. Per the germline V gene, CDR1 is SGHDN and CDR2 is FVKESK. The CDR3 sequence is CASSTGGASTNEKLFF. In DNA, the CDR3 is TGTGCCAGCAGCACCGGGGGGGCCTCAACTAATGAAAAACTGTTTTTT.

The chain recombines TRBV29-1 with TRBJ2-7; perhaps TRBD1 as D (5 bases). The CDR3 covers 13 residues. Per the germline V gene, CDR1 is SQVTM and CDR2 is ANQGSEA. The V end lost 1 base, the J end lost 6 bases, and 13 bases lay between the germline ends. This CDR3 is CSVEGQGAAEQYF. CDR3 in DNA: TGCAGCGTTGAAGGTCAGGGTGCGGCCGAGCAGTACTTC.

This clone was seen more than once but under ten times. The gene calls are TRBV6-8 and TRBJ2-1; 10 nucleotides match TRBD2. Trimming cost V 5 bases and J 9 bases; bases outside gene matches: 4. Looked up from germline, CDR1 is MNHGY and CDR2 is SAAAGT. This CDR3 is built from 13 residues. CDR3 protein: CASSHLAGGEQFF. Written as DNA, the CDR3 is TGTGCCAGCAGTCACTTAGCGGGAGGTGAGCAGTTCTTC.

This clone was seen only once. The chain recombines TRBV19 with TRBJ2-2; 7 bases align to TRBD1. The CDR3 sequence is 14 residues long. The J segment lost 3 bases and the V segment lost 7 bases, leaving 5 bases of the junction unmatched. CDR1 is LNHDA, CDR2 SQIVND, per germline (reference sequence). The CDR3: CASIGQAYTGELFF. The CDR3 DNA sequence: TGTGCCAGTATCGGACAGGCGTACACCGGGGAGCTGTTTTTT.

Only a few counts were recorded for this clone. This sequence joins TRBV11-3 and TRBJ2-1; D gene unclear. The length of the CDR3 is 14 residues. CDR1 is SGHNT and CDR2 is YENEEA in the germline V gene. Trimming stripped 0 bases from V and 6 bases from J, with 9 bases between. Here the CDR3 reads CASSLDSQVNEQFF. The CDR3 DNA follows: TGTGCCAGCAGCTTAGACAGCCAGGTCAATGAGCAGTTCTTC.

This clone has only a few counts. The rearrangement joins TRBV10-2 to TRBJ2-5; the D gene is possibly TRBD2 (6 bases). Looked up from germline, CDR1 is WSHSY and CDR2 is SAAADI. CDR3 size: 13 residues. Trimming left V 4 bases short and J 5 bases short, with 11 bases between. CDR3 sequence (DNA): TGCGCCAGCAGTGTGGAGGGTTTGGAGACCCAGTACTTC. It translates to CASSVEGLETQYF.

This clone was counted only a few times. The chain links TRBV18 to TRBJ2-1; 14 nucleotides match TRBD2. This CDR3 has 19 residues. Trimming at V came to 3 bases and at J to 2 bases, leaving 9 bases not matched to a gene. In germline, CDR1 is KGHSH, CDR2 LQKENI. The CDR3 DNA follows: TGTGCCAGCTCACCGAGGGGGACTAGCGGGAGTGTCACCTACAATGAGCAGTTCTTC. It is translated as CASSPRGTSGSVTYNEQFF.

This clone appeared a few times. V usage is TRBV9 and J usage is TRBJ1-1; TRBD1 might be the D (6 bases). The CDR3 consists of 18 residues. V shed 0 bases and J shed 3 bases, with 21 bases lying between them. The germline V gene has CDR1 SGDLS and CDR2 YYNGEE. Here the CDR3 DNA reads TGTGCCAGCAGCGTAGTCGACCTTTGGACAGACGGTGACACTGAAGCTTTCTTT. It translates to CASSVVDLWTDGDTEAFF.

The CDR3 sequence is CASNNRARAFF. In nucleotides, the CDR3 is TGTGCCAGCAATAACAGGGCCCGAGCTTTCTTT. This chain uses TRBV6-7 with TRBJ1-1, with D perhaps matching TRBD1 (6 bases). TRBV6-7 is flagged as an ORF with uncertain function. The CDR3 length is 11 residues. The V end was cut by 7 bases, the J end by 10 bases, with 13 bases between.

The chain combines TRBV14 with TRBJ2-2; D possibly matches TRBD1 or TRBD2 (5 bases each). Germline CDR1 SGHDN, CDR2 FVKESK. Trimming took off 2 bases at V and 6 bases at J, with 10 bases between the two ends. The CDR3 runs 14 residues. The CDR3 nucleotides read TGTGCCAGCAGCCAAAATCAGGGACCCGGGGAGCTGTTTTTT. This codes for CASSQNQGPGELFF.

The V gene is TRBV6-1, the J gene TRBJ1-1; D call uncertain. The germline CDR1 and CDR2 sequences are MNHNS and SASEGT. The CDR3 contains 14 residues. V was clipped by 0 bases and J by 1 base, with 6 bases between them. CDR3 DNA sequence: TGTGCCAGCAGTGAAGCACCAAGGAACACTGAAGCTTTCTTT. This sequence encodes CASSEAPRNTEAFF.